Presented here are 18 T cell receptor beta chains from one specimen sequenced in a study of blood T cells in healthy people across ages. The second PCR ran about 6 to 11 cycles with a sample-barcoded 5' primer and J-beta primers. TCRdb re-derived calls from the 5' RACE reads in MiXCR, one entry per CDR3 protein. The sample lists about 1.6 million distinct CDR3 sequences, about 32% seen once, with 11% in the top ten. Sequencing used blood. The source of these receptors is a woman in her 30s in good health.

The rearrangement links TRBV9 to TRBJ2-5; perhaps TRBD2 as D (7 bases). The CDR3 runs 13 residues. CDR1 is SGDLS, CDR2 YYNGEE, per germline. Trimming stripped 4 bases from V and 11 bases from J, with 18 bases between. Here the CDR3 DNA reads TGTGCCAGCAGCCCGGGGGGCTGGGACGGGCAGTACTTC. Its protein product is CASSPGGWDGQYF.

The CDR3 loop reads CSAEQGHNEKLFF. CDR3 coding DNA: TGCAGTGCAGAACAGGGTCACAATGAAAAACTGTTTTTT. The chain recombines TRBV20-1 with TRBJ1-4; a weak D match, TRBD1 (6 bases). This CDR3 has 13 amino acids. Trimming pared 6 bases from V and 5 bases from J, leaving 13 bases between. Germline V gene lookup returns CDR1 DFQATT and CDR2 SNEGSKA (reference sequence).

The chain recombines TRBV19 with TRBJ2-3, with D perhaps TRBD1 (6 bases). CDR1 and CDR2 (germline): LNHDA, SQIVND (reference sequence). V lost 4 bases to trimming and J lost 2 bases, with 13 bases between them. The CDR3 extends over 15 amino acids. The chain's CDR3 is CASSKARGDTDTQYF. For the CDR3, the DNA is TGTGCCAGTAGTAAAGCCAGGGGAGACACAGATACGCAGTATTTT.

This chain links TRBV3-1 with TRBJ2-4; 8 nucleotides agree with TRBD2. J lost 1 base, V lost 0 bases, and 5 bases had no gene match. CDR3 size: 17 residues. Germline loops: CDR1 LGHDT, CDR2 YNNKEL (reference sequence). DNA for the CDR3: TGTGCCAGCAGCCAAGAAGGTCGCGGGAGGGCCAAAAACATTCAGTACTTC. Translated, it gives CASSQEGRGRAKNIQYF.

The V gene is TRBV29-1, the J gene TRBJ1-1, with 10 nucleotides matching TRBD1. CDR3 length: 13 amino acids. The germline CDR1 and CDR2 sequences are SQVTM and ANQGSEA. V was pared by 4 bases and J by 5 bases, with 4 bases of the junction left unmatched. In nucleotides, the CDR3 is TGCAGCGTTGTCGGGACAGGGGTAACTGAAGCTTTCTTT. Its protein is CSVVGTGVTEAFF. Together with reference TRBV29-1 and TRBJ1-1, the CDR3 gives the full variable domain: SAVISQKPSRDICQRGTSLTIQCQVDSQVTMMFWYRQQPGQSLTLIATANQGSEATYESGFVIDKFPISRPNLTFSTLTVSNMSPEDSSIYLCSVVGTGVTEAFFGQGTRLTVV.

The CDR3 loop reads CASSYRWVGGETQYF. The CDR3 DNA follows: TGTGCCAGCAGTTACCGTTGGGTTGGAGGGGAGACCCAGTACTTC. This chain connects TRBV6-5 to TRBJ2-5, with D possibly matching TRBD2 (6 bases). The CDR3 loop spans 15 amino acids. With 2 bases removed from V and 5 bases from J, the gap between germline ends came to 15 bases. Germline CDR1 reads MNHEY; CDR2 reads SVGAGI.

As to this clonotype: At one of its ends the junction is not consistent with the germline gene, which may arise from a read error. The rearrangement links TRBV5-1 to TRBJ1-2; D is unresolved. CDR1 and CDR2 (germline): SGHRS, YFSETQ. CDR3 length equals 13 residues. The CDR3 DNA follows: TGCGCCAGCAGCTTGGAGACGGAGAATGGCCACACCTTC. Translating it yields CASSLETENGHTF. Looking up the rest from reference TRBV5-1 and TRBJ1-2 gives the full variable domain: KAGVTQTPRYLIKTRGQQVTLSCSPISGHRSVSWYQQTPGQGLQFLFEYFSETQRNKGNFPGRFSGRQFSNSRSEMNVSTLELGDSALYLCASSLETENGHTFGSGTRLTVV.

This clonotype was seen repeatedly, ten times or more. V usage is TRBV29-1 and J usage is TRBJ2-1, with TRBD2 matching over 7 bases. Germline CDR1 SQVTM, CDR2 ANQGSEA. This CDR3 spans 14 amino acids. J was trimmed by 0 bases and V by 4 bases; bases with no gene match: 3. In DNA form, the CDR3 reads TGCAGCGTTGGACTAGCCGTCTCCTACAATGAGCAGTTCTTC. Translation: CSVGLAVSYNEQFF.

The rearrangement uses TRBV5-6 and TRBJ1-1; 8 bases agree with TRBD1. The CDR3 spans 14 residues. Germline CDR1 SGHDT, CDR2 YYEEEE. V lost 4 bases and J lost 4; bases outside the gene matches: 6. CDR3 in amino acids: CASSPDTGGTEAFF. In DNA, the CDR3 is TGTGCCAGCAGCCCCGACACAGGGGGCACTGAAGCTTTCTTT.

This clonotype appeared a few times. The chain is built from TRBV3-1 and TRBJ2-5, with TRBD2 as a possible D gene (6 bases). The CDR3 has 15 amino acids. CDR1 LGHDT and CDR2 YNNKEL come from the germline V gene (reference sequence). V lost 5 bases and J 1 base, leaving 14 bases between the germline ends. In DNA form, the CDR3 reads TGTGCCAGCAGCTACCTAGTGGGGGGCCAAGAGACCCAGTACTTC. Translating gives CASSYLVGGQETQYF.

This sequence joins TRBV20-1 and TRBJ2-5, with a tentative D call TRBD2 (7 bases). CDR3 length: 13 residues. Between the trimmed V and J ends, which lost 6 bases and 5 bases, there was a span of 16 bases. CDR1 and CDR2 (germline): DFQATT, SNEGSKA (reference sequence). The CDR3 region has the DNA TGCAGTGCAGCCCGGGGGGCTAGGGAGACCCAGTACTTC. Its protein is CSAARGARETQYF.

CDR3 protein: CASSIPIGTDTQYF. DNA for the CDR3: TGTGCCAGCAGTATACCCATCGGCACAGATACGCAGTATTTT. This chain connects TRBV2 to TRBJ2-3, with D unclear. V was clipped by 5 bases and J by 1 base, with 10 bases between them. Looked up from germline, CDR1 is SNHLY and CDR2 is FYNNEI. The CDR3 runs to 14 residues.

This clonotype was counted a few times. The chain combines TRBV9 with TRBJ2-5; D is uncertain. V lost 0 bases to trimming and J lost 5 bases, with 8 bases between them. The CDR3 is 13 amino acids. Germline CDR1 SGDLS, CDR2 YYNGEE. The CDR3 sequence: CASSVDHFETQYF. In nucleotides, the CDR3 is TGTGCCAGCAGCGTAGACCATTTCGAGACCCAGTACTTC.

This clonotype was observed a few times. The rearrangement uses TRBV20-1 and TRBJ2-3; D gene uncertain. Germline V lookup: CDR1 DFQATT, CDR2 SNEGSKA (reference sequence). The CDR3 consists of 15 residues. The ends were cut back, 6 bases at V and 2 bases at J, with 18 bases in the middle. The CDR3 loop is CSATSGSRPTDTQYF. The CDR3 coding sequence is TGCAGTGCCACCTCCGGGTCCAGACCCACAGATACGCAGTATTTT.

This clonotype was seen a handful of times. This rearrangement joins TRBV5-1 to TRBJ2-5; tentatively, D is TRBD2 (6 bases). The CDR3 runs 15 residues. Germline V gene data show CDR1 as SGHRS and CDR2 as YFSETQ. Deletions cut 4 bases from V and 1 base from J, with 14 bases between. CDR3 nucleotides: TGCGCCAGCAGCCTCGCGGGGCCACTCCAAGAGACCCAGTACTTC. This codes for CASSLAGPLQETQYF.

This clonotype showed up just a few times. The rearrangement joins TRBV11-2 to TRBJ2-5, with 8 bases lining up with TRBD2. The germline gives CDR1 SGHAT, CDR2 FQNNGV. The junction had 10 bases not matched to a gene; V was cut back by 2 bases and J by 5 bases. The CDR3 length is 16 residues. The CDR3: CASSLPLLGGGETQYF. In nucleotides, the CDR3 is TGTGCCAGCAGCTTACCCCTCTTAGGCGGGGGGGAGACCCAGTACTTC.

The chain couples TRBV7-3 to TRBJ2-3; TRBD2 might be the D (6 bases). V was cut by 5 bases and J by 2 bases, with 14 bases left in between. This CDR3 is built from 15 residues. Germline CDR1 is SGHTA and CDR2 is FQGTGA. The CDR3 bases are TGTGCCAGCAGCGCAGACGGGGGTATCACAGATACGCAGTATTTT. It encodes CASSADGGITDTQYF.

The chain recombines TRBV7-7 with TRBJ1-5, with D tentatively TRBD1 (5 bases). Trimming pared 6 bases from V and 7 bases from J, leaving 16 bases between. Germline V gives CDR1 SSHAT, CDR2 FNYEAQ (reference sequence). CDR3 length: 14 amino acids. Here the CDR3 reads CASSLSRARQPQHF. CDR3 in DNA: TGTGCCAGCAGTCTATCCAGGGCGAGACAGCCCCAGCATTTT.